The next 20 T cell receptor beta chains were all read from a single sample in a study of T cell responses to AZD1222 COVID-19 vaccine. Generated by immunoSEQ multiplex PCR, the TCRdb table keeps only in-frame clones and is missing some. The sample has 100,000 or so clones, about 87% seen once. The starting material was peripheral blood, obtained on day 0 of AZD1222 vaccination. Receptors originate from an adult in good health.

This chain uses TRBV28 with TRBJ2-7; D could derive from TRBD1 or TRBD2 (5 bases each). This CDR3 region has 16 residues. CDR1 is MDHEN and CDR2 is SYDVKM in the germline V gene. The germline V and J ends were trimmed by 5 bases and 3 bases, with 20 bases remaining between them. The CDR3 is CASSLGDLQGGYEQYF. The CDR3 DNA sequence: TGTGCCAGCAGTCTGGGGGACCTGCAAGGAGGCTACGAGCAGTACTTC. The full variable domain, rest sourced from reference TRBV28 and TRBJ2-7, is DVKVTQSSRYLVKRTGEKVFLECVQDMDHENMFWYRQDPGLGLRLIYFSYDVKMKEKGDIPEGYSVSREKKERFSLILESASTNQTSMYLCASSLGDLQGGYEQYFGPGTRLTVT.

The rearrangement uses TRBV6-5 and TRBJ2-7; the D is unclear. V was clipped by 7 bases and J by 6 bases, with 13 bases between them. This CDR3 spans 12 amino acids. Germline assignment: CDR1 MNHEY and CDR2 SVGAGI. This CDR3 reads CASTHVGGEQYF. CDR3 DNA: TGTGCCAGCACCCACGTGGGCGGCGAGCAGTACTTC.

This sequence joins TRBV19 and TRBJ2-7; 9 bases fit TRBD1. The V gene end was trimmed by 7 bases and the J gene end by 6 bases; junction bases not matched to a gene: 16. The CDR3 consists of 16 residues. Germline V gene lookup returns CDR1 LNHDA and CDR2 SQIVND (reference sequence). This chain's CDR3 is CASTPTGTGLVIEQYF. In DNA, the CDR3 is TGTGCCAGTACCCCGACCGGGACAGGGTTGGTTATCGAGCAGTACTTC.

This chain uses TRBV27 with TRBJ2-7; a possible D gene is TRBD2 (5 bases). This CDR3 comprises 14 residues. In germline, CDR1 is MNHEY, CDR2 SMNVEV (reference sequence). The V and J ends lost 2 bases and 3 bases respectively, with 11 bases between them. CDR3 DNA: TGTGCCAGCAGTTTAGCGGGCGGTGGCTACGAGCAGTACTTC. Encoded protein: CASSLAGGGYEQYF.

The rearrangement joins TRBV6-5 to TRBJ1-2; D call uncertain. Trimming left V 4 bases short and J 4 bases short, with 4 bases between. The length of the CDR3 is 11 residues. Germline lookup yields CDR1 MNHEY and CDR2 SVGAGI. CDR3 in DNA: TGTGCCAGCAGTTCAAGCTATGGCTACACCTTC. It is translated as CASSSSYGYTF.

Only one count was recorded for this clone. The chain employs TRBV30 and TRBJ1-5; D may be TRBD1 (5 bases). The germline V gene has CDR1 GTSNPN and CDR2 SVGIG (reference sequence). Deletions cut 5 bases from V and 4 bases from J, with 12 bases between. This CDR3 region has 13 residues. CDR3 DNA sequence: TGTGCCTGGGGGGCACGGGGGAATCAGCCCCAGCATTTT. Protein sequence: CAWGARGNQPQHF. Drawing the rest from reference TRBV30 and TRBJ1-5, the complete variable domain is SQTIHQWPATLVQPVGSPLSLECTVEGTSNPNLYWYRQAAGRGLQLLFYSVGIGQISSEVPQNLSASRPQDRQFILSSKKLLLSDSGFYLCAWGARGNQPQHFGDGTRLSIL.

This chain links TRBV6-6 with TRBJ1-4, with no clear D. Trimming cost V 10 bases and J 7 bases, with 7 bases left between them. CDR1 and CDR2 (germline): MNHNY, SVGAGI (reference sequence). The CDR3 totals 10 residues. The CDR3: CATRGEKLFF. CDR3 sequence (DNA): TGTGCCACTAGAGGTGAAAAACTGTTTTTT.

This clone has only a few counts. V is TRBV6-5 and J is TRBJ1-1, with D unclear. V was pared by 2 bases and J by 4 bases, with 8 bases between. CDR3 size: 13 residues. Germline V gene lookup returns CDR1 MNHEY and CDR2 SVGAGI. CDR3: CASSYSRGTEAFF. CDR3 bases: TGTGCCAGCAGTTACAGCCGGGGCACTGAAGCTTTCTTT.

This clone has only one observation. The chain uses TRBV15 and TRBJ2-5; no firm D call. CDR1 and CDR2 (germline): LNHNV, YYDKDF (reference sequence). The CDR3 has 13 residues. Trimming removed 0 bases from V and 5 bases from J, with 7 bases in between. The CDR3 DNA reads TGTGCCACCAGCAGAGATTTGGGCGAGACCCAGTACTTC. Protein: CATSRDLGETQYF.

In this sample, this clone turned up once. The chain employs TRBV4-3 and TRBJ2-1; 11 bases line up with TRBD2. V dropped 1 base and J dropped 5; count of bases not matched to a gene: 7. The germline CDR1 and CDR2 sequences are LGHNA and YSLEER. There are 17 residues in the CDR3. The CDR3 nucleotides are TGCGCCAGCAGCCAAGGTGTAGCGGGAGGGCTTAACAATGAGCAGTTCTTC. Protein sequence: CASSQGVAGGLNNEQFF.

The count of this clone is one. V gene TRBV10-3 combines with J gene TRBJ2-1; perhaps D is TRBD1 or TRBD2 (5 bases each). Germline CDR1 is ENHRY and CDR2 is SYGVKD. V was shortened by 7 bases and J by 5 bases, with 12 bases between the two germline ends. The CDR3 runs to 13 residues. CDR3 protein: CAITGSTHNEQFF. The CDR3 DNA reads TGTGCCATCACAGGGAGTACTCACAATGAGCAGTTCTTC.

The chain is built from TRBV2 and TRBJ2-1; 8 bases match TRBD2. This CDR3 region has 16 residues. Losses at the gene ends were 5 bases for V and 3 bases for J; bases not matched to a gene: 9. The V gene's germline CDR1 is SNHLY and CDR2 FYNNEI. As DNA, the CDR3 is TGTGCCAGCAGTAAACAGCGGGAGAGGATCTACAATGAGCAGTTCTTC. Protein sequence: CASSKQRERIYNEQFF. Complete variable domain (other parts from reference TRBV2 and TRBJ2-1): EPEVTQTPSHQVTQMGQEVILRCVPISNHLYFYWYRQILGQKVEFLVSFYNNEISEKSEIFDDQFSVERPDGSNFTLKIRSTKLEDSAMYFCASSKQRERIYNEQFFGPGTRLTVL.

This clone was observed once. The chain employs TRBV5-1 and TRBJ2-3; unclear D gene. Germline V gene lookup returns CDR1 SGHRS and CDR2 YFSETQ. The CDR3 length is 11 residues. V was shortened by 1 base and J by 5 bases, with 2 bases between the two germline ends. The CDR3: CASSLQDTQYF. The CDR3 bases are TGCGCCAGCAGCTTGCAAGATACGCAGTATTTT.

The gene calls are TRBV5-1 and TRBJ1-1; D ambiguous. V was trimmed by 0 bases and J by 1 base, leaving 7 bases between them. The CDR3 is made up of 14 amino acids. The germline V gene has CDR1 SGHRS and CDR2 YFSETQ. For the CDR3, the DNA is TGCGCCAGCAGCTTGGGACACCCGAACACTGAAGCTTTCTTT. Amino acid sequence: CASSLGHPNTEAFF.

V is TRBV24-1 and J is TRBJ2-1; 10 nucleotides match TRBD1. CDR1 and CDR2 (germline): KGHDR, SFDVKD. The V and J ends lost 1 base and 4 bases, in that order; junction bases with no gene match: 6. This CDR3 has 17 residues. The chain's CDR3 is CATSDFSGTGVYNEQFF. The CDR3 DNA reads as TGTGCCACCAGTGATTTTAGTGGGACAGGGGTATACAATGAGCAGTTCTTC.

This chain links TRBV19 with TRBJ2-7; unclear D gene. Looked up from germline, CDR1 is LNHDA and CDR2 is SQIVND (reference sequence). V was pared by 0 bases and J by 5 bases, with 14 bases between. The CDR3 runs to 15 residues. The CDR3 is CASSIDAWGSNEQYF. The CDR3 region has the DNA TGTGCCAGTAGTATAGATGCATGGGGTAGTAACGAGCAGTACTTC.

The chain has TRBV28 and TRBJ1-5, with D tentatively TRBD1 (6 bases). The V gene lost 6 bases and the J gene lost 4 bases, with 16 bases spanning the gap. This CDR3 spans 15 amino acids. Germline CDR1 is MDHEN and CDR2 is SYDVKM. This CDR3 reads CASSVGQGFNQPQHF. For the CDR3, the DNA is TGTGCCAGCAGCGTGGGGCAGGGGTTTAATCAGCCCCAGCATTTT.

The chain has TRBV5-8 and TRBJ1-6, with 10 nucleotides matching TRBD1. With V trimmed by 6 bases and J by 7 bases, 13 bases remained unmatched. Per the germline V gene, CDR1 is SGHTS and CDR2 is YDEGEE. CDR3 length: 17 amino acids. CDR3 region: CASTSLRDRGGNSPLHF. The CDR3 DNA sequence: TGTGCCAGCACCTCGCTACGGGACAGGGGAGGCAATTCACCCCTCCACTTT.

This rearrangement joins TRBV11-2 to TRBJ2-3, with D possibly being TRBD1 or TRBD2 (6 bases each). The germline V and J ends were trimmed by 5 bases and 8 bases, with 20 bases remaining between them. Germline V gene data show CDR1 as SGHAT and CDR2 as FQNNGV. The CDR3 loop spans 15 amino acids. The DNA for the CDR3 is TGTGCCAGCAGCCTATTAGGGGGAGGAGTTAGTACGCAGTATTTT. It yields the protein CASSLLGGGVSTQYF.

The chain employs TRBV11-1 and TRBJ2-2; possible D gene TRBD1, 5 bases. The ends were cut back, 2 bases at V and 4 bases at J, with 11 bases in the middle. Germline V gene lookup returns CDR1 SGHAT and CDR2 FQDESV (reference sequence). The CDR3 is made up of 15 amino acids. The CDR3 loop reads CASSLKDSGTGELFF. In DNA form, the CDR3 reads TGTGCCAGCAGCTTAAAAGACAGTGGCACCGGGGAGCTGTTTTTT.